This entry lists 23 T cell receptor beta chains sequenced from one sample in a study of T cells in Graves' hyperthyroidism and ophthalmopathy. Amplified TCR beta CDR3 regions came from RNA transcripts. When the TCR CDR3 underwent first-round RT-PCR, the HTBI primer set was used. TCRdb reprocessed the multiplex PCR reads with MiXCR, giving one entry per CDR3 protein. The data show about half a million distinct CDR3 sequences, about 16% seen once. The specimen sequenced was blood. These receptor sequences come from a woman in her 30s with Graves' ophthalmopathy.

This clonotype was counted only a few times. The V call is TRBV3-1, the J call TRBJ2-2; 13 bases line up with TRBD2. The CDR3 extends over 18 amino acids. Per germline, CDR1 LGHDT and CDR2 YNNKEL (reference sequence). J was trimmed by 3 bases and V by 0 bases; bases with no gene match: 4. In DNA, the CDR3 is TGTGCCAGCAGCCAAGATCTCGGACTAGCGGGAGACACCGGGGAGCTGTTTTTT. It specifies CASSQDLGLAGDTGELFF.

In this sample, this clonotype turned up many times. The chain combines TRBV7-3 with TRBJ2-3; tentative D call: TRBD1 (6 bases). CDR1 and CDR2 from the germline V gene are SGHTA and FQGTGA. This CDR3 region has 16 residues. V lost 0 bases and J 2 bases, leaving 12 bases between the germline ends. The CDR3 DNA follows: TGTGCCAGCAGCTTAACTGGGGGCGGCCTCACAGATACGCAGTATTTT. Protein: CASSLTGGGLTDTQYF.

The table lists this clonotype with many counts. The genes are TRBV24-1 and TRBJ2-3; D possibly corresponds to TRBD2 (5 bases). Trimming pared 9 bases from V and 2 bases from J, leaving 17 bases between. The germline V gene has CDR1 KGHDR and CDR2 SFDVKD. CDR3 size: 15 residues. The CDR3 sequence: CATSTTRENTDTQYF. The CDR3 DNA follows: TGTGCCACCTCCACCACACGGGAAAACACAGATACGCAGTATTTT.

This clonotype occurred many times. This chain connects TRBV28 to TRBJ2-7, with D hard to call. Trimming stripped 3 bases from V and 6 bases from J, with 6 bases between. Germline CDR1 is MDHEN and CDR2 is SYDVKM. The CDR3 has 11 amino acids. CDR3 residues: CASSFPGEQYF. DNA of the CDR3: TGTGCCAGCAGTTTCCCCGGCGAGCAGTACTTC.

This chain joins TRBV7-2 and TRBJ2-7; the D gene is possibly TRBD2 (6 bases). The CDR3 runs 15 residues. V was pared by 5 bases and J by 5 bases, with 19 bases between. Germline CDR1 SGHTA, CDR2 FQGNSA. CDR3 nucleotides: TGTGCCAGCAGCCGTCAACGACTAGTGCCCGACGAGCAGTACTTC. This gives the protein CASSRQRLVPDEQYF.

This clonotype was recorded many times. The chain employs TRBV7-2 and TRBJ2-7; D remains unclear. The CDR3 covers 15 residues. CDR1 is SGHTA, CDR2 FQGNSA, per germline. Deletions cut 4 bases from V and 2 bases from J, with 15 bases between. CDR3 nucleotide sequence: TGTGCCAGCAGCTCGCCCGGGCCACGGGCCTACGAGCAGTACTTC. This encodes CASSSPGPRAYEQYF. The full variable domain, completed using reference TRBV7-2 and TRBJ2-7, is GAGVSQSPSNKVTEKGKDVELRCDPISGHTALYWYRQSLGQGLEFLIYFQGNSAPDKSGLPSDRFSAERTGGSVSTLTIQRTQQEDSAVYLCASSSPGPRAYEQYFGPGTRLTVT.

This clonotype has at least ten counts. This chain joins TRBV14 and TRBJ2-5, with D perhaps being TRBD1 or TRBD2 (5 bases each). The CDR3 has 15 residues. CDR1 SGHDN and CDR2 FVKESK come from the germline V gene. V was trimmed by 5 bases and J by 5 bases, leaving 18 bases between them. CDR3 amino acids: CASSGRDRRYETQYF. The CDR3 DNA is TGTGCCAGCAGCGGCCGGGACCGACGTTATGAGACCCAGTACTTC.

This rearrangement joins TRBV3-1 to TRBJ2-1; possibly TRBD2 for D (6 bases). CDR1 and CDR2 from the germline V gene are LGHDT and YNNKEL (reference sequence). The CDR3 totals 16 residues. The ends were cut back, 0 bases at V and 0 bases at J, with 9 bases in the middle. CDR3 sequence reads: CASSQDGRLSYNEQFF. The CDR3 DNA is TGTGCCAGCAGCCAAGATGGGAGGCTCTCCTACAATGAGCAGTTCTTC.

This chain uses TRBV6-2 or TRBV6-3 with TRBJ2-7; TRBD2 aligns across 14 bases. Trimming removed 5 bases from V and 6 bases from J; junction bases left unmatched: 15. The CDR3 sequence is 18 residues long. Germline lookup yields CDR1 MNHEY and CDR2 SVGEGT. The CDR3 loop reads CASSNRLAGGPRDREQYF. For the CDR3, the DNA is TGTGCCAGCAGTAACCGACTAGCGGGAGGGCCGAGAGATCGCGAGCAGTACTTC.

This clonotype was seen repeatedly, ten times or more. The CDR3 spells CAISSGGISTEAFF. In nucleotides, the CDR3 is TGTGCCATCAGTTCAGGGGGGATAAGCACTGAAGCTTTCTTT. This chain joins TRBV10-3 and TRBJ1-1; 7 bases are shared with TRBD1. V lost 5 bases, J lost 4 bases, and 7 bases stayed unmatched. The CDR3 length is 14 residues. Germline CDR1 reads ENHRY; CDR2 reads SYGVKD.

This clonotype was seen many times. V is TRBV28 and J is TRBJ2-7; D uncertain. Germline CDR1 is MDHEN and CDR2 is SYDVKM. The ends were cut back, 8 bases at V and 2 bases at J, with 10 bases in the middle. This CDR3 is 12 amino acids long. The DNA for the CDR3 is TGTGCCAGCTTACGCGGCACCTACGAGCAGTACTTC. Amino acids: CASLRGTYEQYF.

Notes on this clonotype: Its ends do not fully match the called genes, so a read error is possible. CDR3 bases: TGCGGTGCTAGCATTCTCGGGACTAGCGGAAGGGAGACCCAGTACTTC. Translation gives CGASILGTSGRETQYF. The V call is TRBV20-1, the J call TRBJ2-5; 11 bases line up with TRBD2. CDR1 and CDR2 from the germline V gene are DFQATT and SNEGSKA (reference sequence). This CDR3 is 16 amino acids long.

This rearrangement joins TRBV7-9 to TRBJ2-5, with D perhaps TRBD2 (7 bases). The CDR3 extends over 12 amino acids. The V end was cut by 8 bases, the J end by 12 bases, with 19 bases between. Looked up from germline, CDR1 is SEHNR and CDR2 is FQNEAQ (reference sequence). CDR3 bases: TGTGCCAGCTCAAGGGGGGGAAAGTCGGAGTACTTC. Its protein product is CASSRGGKSEYF.

This clonotype was counted many times. The DNA of the CDR3 is TGTGCCAGCAGTGAGGTTGTTCAAAGCACAGATACGCAGTATTTT. Its translation is CASSEVVQSTDTQYF. The chain couples TRBV2 to TRBJ2-3, with D uncertain. Germline V lookup: CDR1 SNHLY, CDR2 FYNNEI. The CDR3 sequence is 15 residues long. V lost 3 bases, J lost 0 bases, and 10 bases lay in between.

This clonotype showed up many times. The chain couples TRBV7-2 to TRBJ2-1; D unresolved. V gave up 5 bases and J gave up 2 bases, with 19 bases separating them. The CDR3 extends over 17 amino acids. Germline CDR1 reads SGHTA; CDR2 reads FQGNSA. The CDR3 sequence is CASSLNPPSTTYNEQFF. For the CDR3, the DNA is TGTGCCAGCAGCCTAAATCCTCCCTCAACAACCTACAATGAGCAGTTCTTC.

The CDR3: CARTGVDEQFF. The CDR3, as DNA: TGTGCCAGGACAGGGGTGGATGAGCAGTTCTTC. The gene calls are TRBV6-1 and TRBJ2-1, with 8 bases lining up with TRBD1. J was trimmed by 8 bases and V by 9 bases; bases with no gene match: 3. The CDR3 loop spans 11 amino acids. Germline V gene sequence: CDR1 MNHNS, CDR2 SASEGT.

This clonotype was seen only a few times. The V call is TRBV3-1, the J call TRBJ2-6, with 7 positions matching TRBD2. This CDR3 comprises 12 residues. V dropped 0 bases and J dropped 19; count of bases not matched to a gene: 6. The germline V gene has CDR1 LGHDT and CDR2 YNNKEL (reference sequence). CDR3 bases: TGTGCCAGCAGCCAAGATTGGGAGGGGCTCACTTTC. This translates into CASSQDWEGLTF. Full variable domain (remainder filled in from reference TRBV3-1 and TRBJ2-6): DTAVSQTPKYLVTQMGNDKSIKCEQNLGHDTMYWYKQDSKKFLKIMFSYNNKELIINETVPNRFSPKSPDKAHLNLHINSLELGDSAVYFCASSQDWEGLTFGAGSRLTVL.

At least ten counts were recorded for this clonotype. The chain joins TRBV30 to TRBJ2-4, with 9 bases fitting TRBD1. The V and J ends lost 3 bases and 6 bases, in that order; junction bases with no gene match: 12. This CDR3 has 16 residues. Germline CDR1 reads GTSNPN; CDR2 reads SVGIG (reference sequence). The CDR3: CAWRPPSGQGGNIQYF. DNA of the CDR3: TGTGCCTGGAGGCCCCCCTCGGGACAGGGAGGAAACATTCAGTACTTC.

This clonotype has a count of ten or more. The chain joins TRBV28 to TRBJ1-2, with D hard to call. Between the trimmed V and J ends, which lost 6 bases and 0 bases, there was a span of 8 bases. The germline V gene encodes CDR1 MDHEN and CDR2 SYDVKM. The CDR3 runs to 13 residues. CDR3 amino acids: CASSLGTNYGYTF. The CDR3 DNA reads TGTGCCAGCAGCTTAGGCACTAACTATGGCTACACCTTC.

This clonotype was counted a few times. This chain connects TRBV29-1 to TRBJ2-1; 7 nucleotides line up with TRBD1. The CDR3 runs 15 residues. The germline gives CDR1 SQVTM, CDR2 ANQGSEA. The V gene end was trimmed by 1 base and the J gene end by 4 bases; junction bases not matched to a gene: 7. CDR3 residues: CSVEATGDPYNEQFF. Here the CDR3 DNA reads TGCAGCGTTGAAGCCACAGGGGACCCATACAATGAGCAGTTCTTC.

This clonotype was counted many times. The V gene is TRBV11-3, the J gene TRBJ2-1; D gene ambiguous. V lost 5 bases, J lost 4 bases, and 12 bases lay in between. This CDR3 has 14 residues. Germline V CDR1 and CDR2: SGHNT, YENEEA. The CDR3 DNA sequence: TGTGCCAGCAGCCCCCCCGGGCTATACAATGAGCAGTTCTTC. Amino acids: CASSPPGLYNEQFF.

The chain links TRBV7-9 to TRBJ2-7, with D tentatively TRBD1 or TRBD2 (7 bases each). Germline loops: CDR1 SEHNR, CDR2 FQNEAQ (reference sequence). There are 17 residues in the CDR3. Trimming removed 4 bases from V and 6 bases from J, with 25 bases in between. CDR3 sequence reads: CASSSILQGGGRGEQYF. The CDR3 DNA is TGTGCCAGCAGCTCCATCCTACAGGGAGGGGGCCGTGGCGAGCAGTACTTC.

This clonotype was counted between two and nine times. The chain has TRBV7-9 and TRBJ2-1, with D hard to call. Germline V gene data show CDR1 as SEHNR and CDR2 as FQNEAQ (reference sequence). The CDR3 is 16 amino acids. The V gene lost 3 bases and the J gene lost 0 bases, with 12 bases spanning the gap. The CDR3 coding sequence is TGTGCCAGCAGCTTGGAACGGCTAAGCTCCTACAATGAGCAGTTCTTC. Encoded protein: CASSLERLSSYNEQFF.